The 21 T cell receptor beta chains below were found in one sample sequenced in a study of identical twins (dated by TCRdb to about 2016). The library was generated by 5' RACE. TCRdb names Illumina HiSeq 2000 as the instrument used. Using fastp at Q25 and MiXCR, TCRdb reprocessed the public reads and kept productive beta chains. When rows share a CDR3 protein, they turn into one entry using the most common DNA and genes. The sample includes about 240,000 distinct CDR3 sequences, with roughly 13% observed a single time. About 4% of the sample comes from the top ten. These data were likewise used in another study, on yellow fever vaccine responses in identical twins.

Sequencing input: memory (CD45RO+) T cells sorted from blood. This specimen's cell subset or site label, interpreted: CD45RO+ enriched T cells. Receptors were obtained from a woman aged 18-35 years in good health.

The V gene is TRBV2, the J gene TRBJ2-7; D may be TRBD1 or TRBD2 (5 bases each). Trimming stripped 6 bases from V and 5 bases from J, with 20 bases between. The CDR3 totals 15 residues. Germline assignment: CDR1 SNHLY and CDR2 FYNNEI. CDR3 loop: CASSENRGYDNEQYF. CDR3 nucleotide sequence: TGTGCCAGCAGCGAGAACCGGGGCTACGACAACGAGCAGTACTTC.

This clonotype was detected a few times. V usage is TRBV4-2 and J usage is TRBJ1-6, with TRBD1 as a possible D gene (5 bases). The CDR3 spans 16 residues. The V and J ends lost 0 bases and 5 bases respectively, with 11 bases between them. Per the germline V gene, CDR1 is LGHNA and CDR2 is YNFKEQ. CDR3 loop: CASSQETGVHNSPLHF. The CDR3 DNA reads TGTGCCAGCAGCCAAGAAACGGGGGTGCATAATTCACCCCTCCACTTT.

There are many counts of this clonotype. This chain joins TRBV20-1 and TRBJ1-1, with D unclear. The ends were cut back, 3 bases at V and 7 bases at J, with 9 bases in the middle. The CDR3 runs 11 residues. CDR1 and CDR2 from the germline V gene are DFQATT and SNEGSKA (reference sequence). Written as DNA, the CDR3 is TGCAGTGCTAGGCGTTGGGTTGAAGCTTTCTTT. It encodes CSARRWVEAFF.

This clonotype was detected ten times or more. J is TRBJ2-1 and V is TRBV12-3 or TRBV12-4, with D possibly being TRBD1 (6 bases). V shed 3 bases and J shed 14 bases, with 11 bases lying between them. The CDR3 is 11 residues long. The CDR3 DNA sequence: TGTGCCAGCAGTTTTCAGGCAGGGGAGTTCTTC. It yields the protein CASSFQAGEFF.

This sequence joins TRBV7-2 and TRBJ2-7; D remains ambiguous. The ends were cut back, 5 bases at V and 7 bases at J, with 12 bases in the middle. Germline CDR1 is SGHTA and CDR2 is FQGNSA. The CDR3 has 12 amino acids. The CDR3 loop is CASSHIPGEQYF. The CDR3 DNA reads TGTGCCAGCAGCCACATTCCTGGAGAGCAGTACTTC.

This clonotype was seen a few times. This chain connects TRBV6-2 or TRBV6-3 to TRBJ2-1; D might be TRBD2 (6 bases). The V gene's germline CDR1 is MNHEY and CDR2 SVGEGT. The V and J ends lost 3 bases and 7 bases respectively, with 16 bases between them. CDR3 length: 15 residues. The chain's CDR3 is CASSYWLRDQNEQFF. DNA for the CDR3: TGTGCCAGCAGTTATTGGTTGCGGGATCAGAATGAGCAGTTCTTC.

The chain links TRBV11-1 to TRBJ2-7; D not resolved. The CDR3 is 14 amino acids. Germline V CDR1 and CDR2: SGHAT, FQDESV (reference sequence). V shed 1 base and J shed 1 base, with 8 bases lying between them. The CDR3 spells CASSLDSISYEQYF. The CDR3 DNA reads as TGTGCCAGCAGCTTAGACTCGATTTCCTACGAGCAGTACTTC.

This rearrangement joins TRBV11-2 to TRBJ1-1; tentatively, D is TRBD1 (6 bases). Trimming removed 5 bases at V and 5 bases at J, with 18 bases between. The V gene's germline CDR1 is SGHAT and CDR2 FQNNGV. The CDR3 is 15 residues long. CDR3 sequence: CASSPNRAPETEAFF. The CDR3 DNA sequence: TGTGCCAGCAGCCCAAACAGGGCCCCTGAGACTGAAGCTTTCTTT.

This clonotype was seen a few times. The V and J genes are TRBV20-1 and TRBJ1-2; D remains unclear. Deletions cut 1 base from V and 2 bases from J, with 5 bases between. Looked up from germline, CDR1 is DFQATT and CDR2 is SNEGSKA (reference sequence). CDR3 length equals 12 residues. The CDR3 nucleotides read TGCAGTGCTAGAGTCCTGAACTATGGCTACACCTTC. Its protein product is CSARVLNYGYTF.

The rearrangement uses TRBV12-3 or TRBV12-4 and TRBJ1-5; no reliable D call. The CDR3 covers 13 residues. Between the trimmed V and J ends, which lost 2 bases and 8 bases, there was a span of 10 bases. In nucleotides, the CDR3 is TGTGCCAGCAGTTTAATAATCGGGGAGCCCCAGCATTTT. Translation gives CASSLIIGEPQHF.

This clonotype came up a few times. The gene calls are TRBV20-1 and TRBJ2-1; 12 positions agree with TRBD2. This CDR3 region has 15 residues. CDR1 DFQATT and CDR2 SNEGSKA come from the germline V gene (reference sequence). Unmatched junction bases numbered 3, after V lost 0 bases and J lost 6 bases. The CDR3 protein is CSARDPSGRANEQFF. CDR3 bases: TGCAGTGCTAGAGATCCTAGCGGGAGGGCCAATGAGCAGTTCTTC.

V usage is TRBV7-2 and J usage is TRBJ2-7; 8 positions agree with TRBD1. The CDR3 has 14 amino acids. The germline V gene has CDR1 SGHTA and CDR2 FQGNSA. The J segment lost 6 bases and the V segment lost 5 bases, leaving 9 bases of the junction unmatched. This chain's CDR3 is CASSAGQATLEQYF. The CDR3 DNA follows: TGTGCCAGCAGCGCGGGACAGGCTACTCTCGAGCAGTACTTC.

This clonotype was recorded at least ten times. The V gene is TRBV15, the J gene TRBJ2-3; TRBD2 agrees at 10 bases. The CDR3 runs 16 residues. Losses at the gene ends were 4 bases for V and 6 bases for J; bases not matched to a gene: 10. CDR1 and CDR2 from the germline V gene are LNHNV and YYDKDF (reference sequence). CDR3: CATSITAGGRADTQYF. The CDR3 nucleotides read TGTGCCACCAGCATAACAGCGGGAGGGAGGGCGGATACGCAGTATTTT.

V gene TRBV15 combines with J gene TRBJ2-5; D gene uncertain. The CDR3 spans 13 residues. Germline CDR1 and CDR2: LNHNV and YYDKDF (reference sequence). V shed 2 bases and J shed 2 bases, with 6 bases lying between them. Here the CDR3 reads CATSRSLQETQYF. CDR3 DNA sequence: TGTGCCACCAGCAGATCCCTACAAGAGACCCAGTACTTC.

This clonotype was found a few times. The chain carries TRBV20-1 and TRBJ2-7; 15 bases line up with TRBD2. V was pared by 6 bases and J by 1 base, with 7 bases of the junction left unmatched. Germline CDR1 is DFQATT and CDR2 is SNEGSKA (reference sequence). There are 16 residues in the CDR3. CDR3 in amino acids: CSAPGLAGGFSYEQYF. The CDR3 DNA sequence: TGCAGTGCCCCGGGACTAGCGGGAGGCTTTTCCTACGAGCAGTACTTC.

The genes are TRBV6-4 and TRBJ2-5, with D uncertain. The CDR3 spans 18 residues. The germline V gene encodes CDR1 MRHNA and CDR2 SNTAGT. V was pared by 2 bases and J by 5 bases, with 24 bases between. The CDR3 spells CASSDRIRTVGLSETQYF. CDR3 in DNA: TGTGCCAGCAGTGACCGAATACGGACGGTGGGGTTGAGTGAGACCCAGTACTTC.

This clonotype was detected a few times. The chain employs TRBV7-9 and TRBJ2-3, with 10 bases identical to TRBD2. V shed 2 bases, J shed 5 bases, and the junction held 4 bases outside the gene matches. The CDR3 contains 15 residues. Germline lookup yields CDR1 SEHNR and CDR2 FQNEAQ (reference sequence). The CDR3 coding sequence is TGTGCCAGCAGCTTACTAGCGGGAGCGAAAGATACGCAGTATTTT. Translation: CASSLLAGAKDTQYF.

This clonotype was counted many times. The chain couples TRBV7-8 to TRBJ2-4; no clear D. V was pared by 2 bases and J by 3 bases, with 8 bases between. The CDR3 loop spans 14 amino acids. Looked up from germline, CDR1 is SGHVS and CDR2 is FQNEAQ. The CDR3 DNA reads TGTGCCAGCAGCTTAACTCAGCTCAAAAACATTCAGTACTTC. It yields the protein CASSLTQLKNIQYF.

In its sample, this clonotype was seen many times. The rearrangement uses TRBV20-1 and TRBJ2-7, with 14 positions matching TRBD2. The CDR3 covers 14 residues. Trimming at V came to 5 bases and at J to 6 bases, leaving 6 bases not matched to a gene. Germline CDR1 reads DFQATT; CDR2 reads SNEGSKA (reference sequence). CDR3 DNA: TGCAGTGCTCACGAGGGACTAGCGGGAGCCGAGCAGTACTTC. This sequence encodes CSAHEGLAGAEQYF.

CDR3 DNA sequence: TGCAGTGCGGCCGGGACTAGCGGGCCTTACAATGAGCAGTTCTTC. Translated, it gives CSAAGTSGPYNEQFF. This chain uses TRBV20-1 with TRBJ2-1, with TRBD2 matching over 12 bases. V trimming: 6 bases; J trimming: 4 bases; junction bases outside the gene matches: 7. CDR1 and CDR2 from the germline V gene are DFQATT and SNEGSKA (reference sequence). This CDR3 spans 15 amino acids.

This clonotype has only a few counts. The chain uses TRBV7-2 and TRBJ2-3; no reliable D call. This CDR3 contains 14 residues. Germline values: CDR1 SGHTA, CDR2 FQGNSA. V gave up 3 bases and J gave up 5 bases, with 12 bases separating them. CDR3 sequence (DNA): TGTGCCAGCAGCTTCCCCGGCCCCCGAGATACGCAGTATTTT. Its protein is CASSFPGPRDTQYF. Together with reference TRBV7-2 and TRBJ2-3, the CDR3 gives the full variable domain: GAGVSQSPSNKVTEKGKDVELRCDPISGHTALYWYRQSLGQGLEFLIYFQGNSAPDKSGLPSDRFSAERTGGSVSTLTIQRTQQEDSAVYLCASSFPGPRDTQYFGPGTRLTVL.